The TCR beta chain under discussion was sequenced for a study of T cell responses to AZD1222 COVID-19 vaccine. Only a few counts were recorded for this clone. Its antigen is still unknown. There are 17 residues in the CDR3. Germline loops: CDR1 MNHEY, CDR2 SMNVEV (reference sequence). The trim removed 4 bases at V and 7 bases at J, leaving 13 bases unmatched. The study's findings and limits: Rises in breadth and depth of Spike-specific TCRs came after two AZD1222 doses. Only a handful of AZD1222 recipients, six or seven in all, had baseline seropositivity. Clonal diversity may have been underestimated, and the donors were mostly white British, with more females than males.

Sequenced by immunoSEQ multiplex PCR; TCRdb stores in-frame clones only, minus some. The sample contains about 73,000 clones, 89% of which appear only once. The sequence came from an adult who received the AZD1222 COVID-19 vaccine. This sequence joins TRBV27 and TRBJ2-7, with 13 nucleotides matching TRBD2. The sequenced sample was peripheral blood, obtained 28 days after the second AZD1222 dose. The CDR3 spells CASSSWTSGGSLGEQYF. The CDR3 DNA is TGTGCCAGCAGTTCTTGGACTAGCGGGGGCTCCTTGGGGGAGCAGTACTTC.